The 25 T cell receptor beta chains below all came from one sample that was sequenced in a study of blood T cell repertoires in COVID-19. Clones were sequenced by immunoSEQ multiplex PCR, and TCRdb holds only the in-frame ones, with some missing. Of fewer than 300,000 clones in the sample, more than 65% were seen once. The specimen sequenced was peripheral blood. These receptors all come from a person between 65 and 79 years old with COVID-19, enrolled during active disease.

The chain uses TRBV11-2 and TRBJ2-7; a weak D match, TRBD1 (5 bases). The CDR3 contains 16 residues. From germline, CDR1 is SGHAT and CDR2 FQNNGV. V was pared by 0 bases and J by 2 bases, with 14 bases between. This chain's CDR3 is CASSLELAKGPYEQYF. As DNA, the CDR3 is TGTGCCAGCAGCTTAGAGCTCGCGAAGGGGCCCTACGAGCAGTACTTC.

The chain employs TRBV4-3 and TRBJ2-7; 11 positions agree with TRBD2. Germline V gene sequence: CDR1 LGHNA, CDR2 YSLEER. Germline trimming cut 3 bases from V and 3 bases from J; bases unmatched to any gene: 4. CDR3 length equals 15 residues. CDR3 protein: CASSQGTSGRYEQYF. In nucleotides, the CDR3 is TGCGCCAGCAGCCAGGGGACTAGCGGTCGCTACGAGCAGTACTTC.

This chain uses TRBV4-3 with TRBJ1-6; D not resolved. CDR1 is LGHNA, CDR2 YSLEER, per germline. The CDR3 totals 15 residues. The germline V and J ends were trimmed by 0 bases and 3 bases, with 6 bases remaining between them. The CDR3 DNA is TGCGCCAGCAGCCAAGATCCCCTCTATAATTCACCCCTCCACTTT. The encoded protein is CASSQDPLYNSPLHF.

The rearrangement links TRBV28 to TRBJ1-6, with 7 bases that match TRBD1. The CDR3 is 15 amino acids. Germline CDR1 and CDR2: MDHEN and SYDVKM. V lost 3 bases and J lost 4; bases outside the gene matches: 3. CDR3 amino acids: CASSFRGRYNSPLHF. In DNA, the CDR3 is TGTGCCAGCAGTTTCAGGGGGAGGTATAATTCACCCCTCCACTTT.

The chain combines TRBV7-8 with TRBJ1-6; maybe TRBD1 (6 bases). Germline CDR1 and CDR2: SGHVS and FQNEAQ. The CDR3 is made up of 17 amino acids. V was cut by 4 bases and J by 4 bases, with 17 bases left in between. The CDR3 spells CASSSRTVGGYNSPLHF. The CDR3 bases are TGTGCCAGCAGCTCGCGGACAGTTGGCGGGTATAATTCACCCCTCCACTTT.

The chain links TRBV7-3 to TRBJ1-6, with unresolved D. CDR3 length: 13 amino acids. V was cut by 5 bases and J by 13 bases, with 15 bases left in between. Germline V gives CDR1 SGHTA, CDR2 FQGTGA. The CDR3 DNA follows: TGTGCCAGCAGCCCCGTAGTGATGAGTCCCCTCCACTTT. Protein: CASSPVVMSPLHF.

This sequence joins TRBV5-5 and TRBJ2-5, with no clear D. From germline, CDR1 is SGHKS and CDR2 YYEKEE (reference sequence). Trimming took 0 bases from V and 2 from J, leaving 8 bases between them. CDR3 length equals 14 residues. In DNA, the CDR3 is TGTGCCAGCAGCTTGGGGTACCGGCAAGAGACCCAGTACTTC. It yields the protein CASSLGYRQETQYF.

The V call is TRBV20-1, the J call TRBJ1-6; 7 bases are shared with TRBD1. Trimming cost V 6 bases and J 5 bases; bases outside gene matches: 7. The germline gives CDR1 DFQATT, CDR2 SNEGSKA (reference sequence). The CDR3 has 14 amino acids. CDR3 DNA: TGCAGTGCAAGTCCGGGACAGAATAATTCACCCCTCCACTTT. Protein: CSASPGQNNSPLHF.

The chain is built from TRBV4-2 and TRBJ1-6, with a possible D match to TRBD1 (6 bases). Germline V lookup: CDR1 LGHNA, CDR2 YNFKEQ. The length of the CDR3 is 16 residues. V lost 1 base and J 7 bases, leaving 14 bases between the germline ends. CDR3 DNA: TGTGCCAGCAGCCAAGGGGAAGCCAGGGGAAATTCACCCCTCCACTTT. The encoded protein is CASSQGEARGNSPLHF.

This rearrangement joins TRBV30 to TRBJ1-1, with TRBD1 as a possible D gene (5 bases). Germline values: CDR1 GTSNPN, CDR2 SVGIG (reference sequence). The V and J ends lost 4 bases and 5 bases respectively, with 17 bases between them. The CDR3 consists of 14 residues. The CDR3 sequence is CAWTGLRERTEAFF. For the CDR3, the DNA is TGTGCCTGGACGGGACTCCGGGAGAGGACTGAAGCTTTCTTT.

The gene calls are TRBV12-3 or TRBV12-4 and TRBJ1-5, with no clear D. V shed 3 bases and J shed 4 bases, with 7 bases lying between them. The CDR3 runs to 13 residues. CDR3 amino acids: CASSLTPNQPQHF. CDR3 nucleotides: TGTGCCAGCAGTTTGACACCAAATCAGCCCCAGCATTTT.

The J gene is TRBJ2-3, the V gene TRBV5-1; 7 bases agree with TRBD1. Looked up from germline, CDR1 is SGHRS and CDR2 is YFSETQ. This CDR3 has 16 amino acids. J gave up 0 bases and V 3 bases, and 7 bases lay outside the gene matches. The CDR3 region is CASSSGDRASTDTQYF. Here the CDR3 DNA reads TGCGCCAGCAGCTCGGGCGACAGGGCTAGCACAGATACGCAGTATTTT.

The table lists this clone with a few counts. The genes are TRBV2 and TRBJ1-5; perhaps TRBD1 as D (5 bases). V was pared by 8 bases and J by 1 base, with 18 bases between. In germline, CDR1 is SNHLY, CDR2 FYNNEI. The CDR3 has 16 residues. CDR3 protein: CASGGRVAKSNQPQHF. The CDR3 region has the DNA TGTGCCAGCGGCGGCAGGGTGGCGAAAAGCAATCAGCCCCAGCATTTT.

This chain uses TRBV4-3 with TRBJ1-4; 8 nucleotides align to TRBD1. This CDR3 is built from 17 residues. Germline assignment: CDR1 LGHNA and CDR2 YSLEER. Losses at the gene ends were 0 bases for V and 8 bases for J; bases not matched to a gene: 11. The DNA of the CDR3 is TGCGCCAGCAGCCAAGAACAAGCAGGGGGCCTTTGGGAAAAACTGTTTTTT. Translation gives CASSQEQAGGLWEKLFF.

The CDR3 loop is CASSFQGKSQPQHF. Here the CDR3 DNA reads TGCGCCAGCAGTTTTCAGGGTAAAAGTCAGCCCCAGCATTTT. The chain has TRBV10-2 and TRBJ1-5, with a tentative D call TRBD1 (5 bases). The V gene's germline CDR1 is WSHSY and CDR2 SAAADI. CDR3 length: 14 amino acids. V was shortened by 5 bases and J by 6 bases, with 14 bases between the two germline ends.

The chain has TRBV18 and TRBJ1-1; D is perhaps TRBD1 (5 bases). The CDR3 is 15 residues long. V was pared by 3 bases and J by 1 base, with 12 bases between. Germline V gene sequence: CDR1 KGHSH, CDR2 LQKENI. CDR3 in amino acids: CASSPHHGGNTEAFF. The CDR3 region has the DNA TGTGCCAGCTCACCCCATCACGGGGGGAACACTGAAGCTTTCTTT.

V is TRBV7-6 and J is TRBJ2-5, with TRBD2 matching over 10 bases. V shed 4 bases, J shed 1 base, and the junction held 0 bases outside the gene matches. Germline lookup yields CDR1 SGHVS and CDR2 FNYEAQ. This CDR3 comprises 14 residues. In DNA, the CDR3 is TGTGCCAGCAGCTGGACTAGCGGCCAAGAGACCCAGTACTTC. Its protein is CASSWTSGQETQYF.

This chain uses TRBV30 with TRBJ2-7; D is unresolved. From germline, CDR1 is GTSNPN and CDR2 SVGIG (reference sequence). Trimming stripped 3 bases from V and 0 bases from J, with 21 bases between. The CDR3 consists of 17 residues. DNA of the CDR3: TGTGCCTGGAGGGCTACTCCACATCCGGCGGCCTCCTACGAGCAGTACTTC. The encoded protein is CAWRATPHPAASYEQYF.

The chain links TRBV29-1 to TRBJ2-6; 9 bases agree with TRBD1. Germline V gives CDR1 SQVTM, CDR2 ANQGSEA. The V gene end was trimmed by 5 bases and the J gene end by 11 bases; junction bases not matched to a gene: 10. The CDR3 runs to 14 residues. The CDR3 here is CSVSTGGSIDVLTF. CDR3 DNA sequence: TGCAGCGTTTCAACAGGGGGCTCTATTGACGTCCTGACTTTC.

The rearrangement links TRBV7-2 to TRBJ2-7; possible D gene TRBD1, 6 bases. This CDR3 is built from 14 residues. The V gene's germline CDR1 is SGHTA and CDR2 FQGNSA. The germline V and J ends were trimmed by 6 bases and 3 bases, with 15 bases remaining between them. The CDR3 DNA follows: TGTGCCAGCAGGCCCCCGGACAGAAACTACGAGCAGTACTTC. It specifies CASRPPDRNYEQYF.

The J gene is TRBJ1-1, the V gene TRBV18, with TRBD1 matching 11 bases. The CDR3 is 16 residues long. V was clipped by 5 bases and J by 1 base; unmatched bases: 6. Germline V gene lookup returns CDR1 KGHSH and CDR2 LQKENI. The CDR3 DNA sequence: TGTGCCAGCTCATCGGGACAGGGGGGGGCGAACACTGAAGCTTTCTTT. Protein product: CASSSGQGGANTEAFF.

V is TRBV9 and J is TRBJ2-3, with D perhaps TRBD1 (6 bases). The V and J ends lost 0 bases and 2 bases respectively, with 13 bases between them. Germline V lookup: CDR1 SGDLS, CDR2 YYNGEE. The length of the CDR3 is 16 residues. DNA for the CDR3: TGTGCCAGCAGCGTAGAGGGGGATAGTAACACAGATACGCAGTATTTT. Residues: CASSVEGDSNTDTQYF. The full variable domain, completed using reference TRBV9 and TRBJ2-3, is DSGVTQTPKHLITATGQRVTLRCSPRSGDLSVYWYQQSLDQGLQFLIQYYNGEERAKGNILERFSAQQFPDLHSELNLSSLELGDSALYFCASSVEGDSNTDTQYFGPGTRLTVL.

The chain couples TRBV7-2 to TRBJ2-7, with TRBD1 identical over 8 bases. The germline gives CDR1 SGHTA, CDR2 FQGNSA. After removal of 1 base from V and 2 bases from J, the junction contained 4 bases not matched to a gene. This CDR3 is 15 amino acids long. CDR3 DNA sequence: TGTGCCAGCAGCTTAGAACAGGGGGAAACCTACGAGCAGTACTTC. It codes for CASSLEQGETYEQYF.

The J gene is TRBJ1-3, the V gene TRBV30, with a tentative D call TRBD1 (6 bases). V lost 2 bases, J lost 1 base, and 18 bases lay in between. The CDR3 consists of 17 residues. Per germline, CDR1 GTSNPN and CDR2 SVGIG (reference sequence). CDR3 residues: CAWSRPAGGPSGNTIYF. CDR3 bases: TGTGCCTGGAGTCGCCCTGCGGGGGGCCCTTCTGGAAACACCATATATTTT.

The J gene is TRBJ2-2, the V gene TRBV3-1 (or the pseudogene TRBV3-2); tentative D call: TRBD2 (6 bases). V lost 3 bases and J 5 bases, leaving 10 bases between the germline ends. The CDR3 has 14 amino acids. Germline assignment: CDR1 LGHDT and CDR2 YNNKEL (reference sequence). CDR3 region: CASSQLARTGELFF. The CDR3, as DNA: TGTGCCAGCAGCCAGCTAGCGAGAACCGGGGAGCTGTTTTTT.